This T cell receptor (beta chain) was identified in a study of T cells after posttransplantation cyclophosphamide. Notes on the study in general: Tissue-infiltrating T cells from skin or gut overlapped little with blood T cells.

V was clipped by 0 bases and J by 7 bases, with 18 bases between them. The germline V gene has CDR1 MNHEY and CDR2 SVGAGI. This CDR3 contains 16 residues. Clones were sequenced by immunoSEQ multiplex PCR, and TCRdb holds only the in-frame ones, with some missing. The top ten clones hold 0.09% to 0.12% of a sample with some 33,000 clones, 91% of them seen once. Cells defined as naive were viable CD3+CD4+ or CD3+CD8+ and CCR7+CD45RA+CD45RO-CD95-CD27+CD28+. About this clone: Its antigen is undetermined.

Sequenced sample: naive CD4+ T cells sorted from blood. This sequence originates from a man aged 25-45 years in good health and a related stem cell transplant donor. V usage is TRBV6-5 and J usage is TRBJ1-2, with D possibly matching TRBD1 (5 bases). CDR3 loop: CASSYSTGGANSGYTF. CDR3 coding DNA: TGTGCCAGCAGTTACTCGACGGGGGGAGCTAACAGTGGCTACACCTTC.